The rows below give T cell receptor beta chains drawn from one sample of a study of cytomegalovirus exposure and HLA in healthy donors. The data were produced by immunoSEQ multiplex PCR, yet TCRdb's version contains in-frame clones alone and is incomplete. This sample has 150,000 to 200,000 clones, with roughly 65% found just once. The sequenced material came from PBMCs. These TCRs come from a young man in good health and CMV-seropositive. The CDR3 runs from the conserved cysteine through the conserved F or W. The D gene is left open where the match is weak. Not all rows give a size; the values are once, few, many and, for expanded clones, a class.

TRBD1	TRBV5-1	.	TRBJ2-5	CASSLGTGQETQYF	TGCGCCAGCAGCTTGGGGACAGGCCAAGAGACCCAGTACTTC
TRBD1	TRBV27	.	TRBJ2-1	CASSLTTGPYNEQFF	TGTGCCAGCAGTCTAACGACAGGGCCTTACAATGAGCAGTTCTTC
TRBD2	TRBV28	.	TRBJ2-6	CASTGGGLISGANVLTF	TGTGCCAGCACTGGCGGGGGTCTTATCTCTGGGGCCAACGTCCTGACTTTC
TRBD1	TRBV5-4	.	TRBJ1-2	CASSFEDRGRGYTF	TGTGCCAGCAGCTTTGAGGACAGGGGTCGGGGCTACACCTTC
.	TRBV15	.	TRBJ1-2	CATSGGRQSYGYTF	TGTGCCACCAGCGGCGGGAGACAGAGCTATGGCTACACCTTC
.	TRBV29-1	.	TRBJ2-5	CSVGASGETQYF	TGCAGCGTTGGAGCCTCGGGGGAGACCCAGTACTTC
TRBD1	TRBV15	.	TRBJ1-5	CATSIKQGAGQPQHF	TGTGCCACCAGCATCAAACAGGGGGCAGGACAGCCCCAGCATTTT
.	TRBV14	few	TRBJ1-1	CASSPYRVYTEAFF	TGTGCCAGCAGCCCCTACAGGGTTTACACTGAAGCTTTCTTT
.	TRBV25-1	.	TRBJ2-1	CASSEYYGSSYNEQFF	TGTGCCAGCAGTGAATACTACGGGAGCTCCTACAATGAGCAGTTCTTC
.	TRBV6-1	once	TRBJ1-1	CASDLRPGTEAFF	TGTGCCAGCGACCTGCGACCGGGGACTGAAGCTTTCTTT
.	TRBV7-9	few	TRBJ1-3	CASTPRGNSGNTIYF	TGTGCCAGCACACCACGGGGTAACTCTGGAAACACCATATATTTT
.	TRBV19	.	TRBJ1-5	CASSMGLSNQPQHF	TGTGCCAGTAGTATGGGCCTGAGCAATCAGCCCCAGCATTTT
TRBD1	TRBV30	.	TRBJ1-6	CAWSYGTGNSPLHF	TGTGCCTGGAGTTACGGGACAGGGAATTCACCCCTCCACTTT
.	TRBV5-1	.	TRBJ1-2	CASRLDTTYGYTF	TGCGCCAGCAGATTGGACACCACCTATGGCTACACCTTC
TRBD2	TRBV11-2	.	TRBJ2-2	CASSLSGRGTGELFF	TGTGCCAGCAGCTTAAGCGGGAGGGGAACCGGGGAGCTGTTTTTT
.	TRBV12-5	.	TRBJ1-3	CASGFPAARPPSGNTIYF	TGTGCTAGTGGTTTCCCCGCGGCTCGGCCCCCTTCTGGAAACACCATATATTTT
.	TRBV27	.	TRBJ1-6	CASSLPRPTGEVLHF	TGTGCCAGCAGTTTACCCCGCCCGACAGGCGAGGTCCTCCACTTT
TRBD2	TRBV5-4	few	TRBJ2-5	CASSTGLARETQYF	TGTGCCAGCAGCACCGGACTAGCCCGAGAGACCCAGTACTTC
TRBD1	TRBV5-1	once	TRBJ1-1	CASSEDRGHTEAFF	TGCGCCAGCAGCGAGGACAGGGGGCACACTGAAGCTTTCTTT
TRBD2	TRBV7-2	.	TRBJ2-2	CASSATSGRNTGELFF	TGTGCCAGCAGCGCGACTAGCGGGAGAAACACCGGGGAGCTGTTTTTT
.	TRBV9	.	TRBJ2-2	CASSVTVGRNTGELFF	TGTGCCAGCAGCGTAACGGTGGGGCGAAACACCGGGGAGCTGTTTTTT
.	TRBV13	.	TRBJ2-3	CASSPLGVGTDTQYF	TGTGCCAGCAGCCCTCTGGGCGTTGGCACAGATACGCAGTATTTT
.	TRBV30	.	TRBJ1-4	CAWSGTVVPATNEKLFF	TGTGCCTGGAGTGGGACTGTCGTTCCAGCAACTAATGAAAAACTGTTTTTT
.	TRBV2	.	TRBJ2-1	CASVTSTLGSYNEQFF	TGTGCCAGCGTGACTAGTACCCTCGGATCCTACAATGAGCAGTTCTTC
TRBD2	TRBV2	few	TRBJ2-2	CASSLGLAGKPNTGELFF	TGTGCCAGCAGCCTAGGACTAGCGGGCAAACCGAACACCGGGGAGCTGTTTTTT
.	TRBV6-6	.	TRBJ2-5	CASRQGETQYF	TGTGCCAGCAGGCAGGGGGAGACCCAGTACTTC
.	TRBV27	.	TRBJ1-1	CASSFTGLNTEAFF	TGTGCCAGCAGTTTTACAGGATTGAACACTGAAGCTTTCTTT
.	TRBV4-2	.	TRBJ2-2	CASSQAGEGSGELFF	TGTGCCAGCAGCCAAGCAGGGGAAGGGAGCGGGGAGCTGTTTTTT
.	TRBV28	.	TRBJ1-5	CASGGGSGPSQPQHF	TGTGCCAGCGGGGGGGGCTCCGGGCCCAGTCAGCCCCAGCATTTT
.	TRBV7-8	.	TRBJ1-1	CASSFQGLNTEAFF	TGTGCCAGCAGCTTCCAGGGGTTGAACACTGAAGCTTTCTTT
TRBD1	TRBV14	.	TRBJ2-2	CASSHLGQGSTGELFF	TGTGCCAGCAGCCACCTAGGACAGGGGAGCACCGGGGAGCTGTTTTTT
TRBD1	TRBV2	.	TRBJ2-1	CASSEAGTGTSWGQFF	TGTGCCAGCAGTGAAGCGGGGACAGGGACCTCTTGGGGGCAGTTCTTC
.	TRBV30	once	TRBJ1-2	CAWRGQGYTF	TGTGCCTGGAGGGGGCAAGGCTACACCTTC
TRBD2	TRBV9	.	TRBJ2-1	CASSPTSGGFNEQFF	TGTGCCAGCAGCCCCACTAGCGGGGGGTTCAATGAGCAGTTCTTC
TRBD1	TRBV10-3	.	TRBJ1-1	CAISAPSGTGNTEAFF	TGTGCCATCAGTGCCCCGAGCGGGACAGGGAACACTGAAGCTTTCTTT
.	TRBV4-1	.	TRBJ1-1	CASSQTGINAEAFF	TGCGCCAGCAGCCAAACAGGGATCAACGCTGAAGCTTTCTTT
.	TRBV28	.	TRBJ1-2	CASRAYREGYTF	TGTGCCAGCCGTGCCTACAGGGAAGGCTACACCTTC
TRBD1	TRBV19	few	TRBJ1-2	CASSSRDSTYGYTF	TGTGCCAGTAGTTCAAGGGACAGTACATATGGCTACACCTTC
.	TRBV6-1	.	TRBJ1-5	CASSESPGRPQHF	TGTGCCAGCAGTGAATCTCCGGGGAGGCCCCAGCATTTT
.	TRBV2	.	TRBJ1-5	CASSEYRFNQPQHF	TGTGCCAGCAGTGAATACAGATTCAATCAGCCCCAGCATTTT
TRBD2	TRBV5-1	.	TRBJ2-1	CASSLGLAGGEYEQFF	TGCGCCAGCAGCTTGGGGCTAGCGGGAGGAGAGTATGAGCAGTTCTTC
.	TRBV5-4	.	TRBJ2-2	CASSLAGYTGELFF	TGTGCCAGCAGCTTGGCAGGGTACACCGGGGAGCTGTTTTTT
.	TRBV5-1	few	TRBJ2-3	CASSLGTNSDTQYF	TGCGCCAGCAGCTTGGGTACCAACTCAGATACGCAGTATTTT
TRBD1	TRBV4-1	.	TRBJ1-2	CASSQSMIQGADGYTF	TGCGCCAGCAGCCAATCTATGATACAGGGGGCGGATGGCTACACCTTC
.	TRBV30	.	TRBJ1-2	CGYGGDYGYTF	TGTGGGTACGGGGGGGACTATGGCTACACCTTC
TRBD1	TRBV10-3	.	TRBJ1-3	CAISNTGGSGNTIYF	TGTGCCATCAGTAACACAGGGGGCTCTGGAAACACCATATATTTT
.	TRBV7-9	.	TRBJ2-3	CASSAGTYTDTQYF	TGTGCCAGCAGCGCCGGGACTTACACAGATACGCAGTATTTT
TRBD1	TRBV5-4	few	TRBJ1-2	CASRPDRGITNYGYTF	TGTGCCAGCAGACCTGACAGGGGGATCACCAACTATGGCTACACCTTC
.	TRBV28	few	TRBJ2-6	CASGLSGANVLTF	TGTGCCAGCGGCCTCTCTGGGGCCAACGTCCTGACTTTC
.	TRBV5-6	.	TRBJ2-3	CASSLGGHTDTQYF	TGTGCCAGCAGCCTCGGCGGGCACACAGATACGCAGTATTTT
.	TRBV10-2	.	TRBJ1-3	CAGSEGEAGNTIYF	TGCGCCGGCAGTGAGGGGGAGGCTGGAAACACCATATATTTT
.	TRBV29-1	.	TRBJ2-6	CSVSERGANVLTF	TGCAGCGTTTCCGAACGGGGGGCCAACGTCCTGACTTTC
TRBD1	TRBV2	once	TRBJ1-3	CASSDPGQGANGNTIYF	TGTGCCAGCAGTGATCCGGGACAGGGGGCGAATGGAAACACCATATATTTT
TRBD2	TRBV5-1	.	TRBJ2-1	CASSASSGGYNEQFF	TGCGCCAGCAGCGCCTCCAGCGGGGGGTACAATGAGCAGTTCTTC
TRBD1	TRBV4-2	.	TRBJ1-5	CASSQDNTGGRGSNQPQHF	TGTGCCAGCAGCCAAGATAATACAGGGGGCCGAGGCAGCAATCAGCCCCAGCATTTT